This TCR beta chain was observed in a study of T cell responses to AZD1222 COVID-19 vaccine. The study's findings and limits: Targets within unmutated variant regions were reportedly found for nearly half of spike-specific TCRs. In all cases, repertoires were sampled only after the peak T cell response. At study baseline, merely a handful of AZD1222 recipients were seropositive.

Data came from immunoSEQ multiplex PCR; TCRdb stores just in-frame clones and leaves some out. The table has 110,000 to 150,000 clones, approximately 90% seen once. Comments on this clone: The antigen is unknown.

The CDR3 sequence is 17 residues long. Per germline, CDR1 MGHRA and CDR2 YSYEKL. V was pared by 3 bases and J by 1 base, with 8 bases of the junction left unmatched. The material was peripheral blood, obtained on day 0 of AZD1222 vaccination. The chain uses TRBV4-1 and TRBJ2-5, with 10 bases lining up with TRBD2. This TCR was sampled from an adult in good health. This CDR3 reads CASSHPRAGGVQETQYF. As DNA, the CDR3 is TGCGCCAGCAGCCATCCCCGAGCGGGAGGGGTCCAAGAGACCCAGTACTTC.